This T cell receptor beta chain came from a study of CD8+ T cells in alopecia areata. This CDR3 has 11 amino acids. CDR1 and CDR2 (germline): GTSNPN, SVGIG (reference sequence). The V end lost 1 base, the J end lost 5 bases, and 5 bases lay between the germline ends. Note on this clone: The sample carries other DNA sequences with the same CDR3.

Investigators isolated RNA and reverse transcribed it into cDNA to act as the sequencing template. Libraries were prepared by immunoSEQ multiplex PCR; TCRdb keeps only in-frame clonotypes and omits some of them. In the table there are hundreds of thousands of clones, approximately 61% of which are singletons. This specimen consisted of CD4+ T cells sorted from blood, obtained at week 0. The gene calls are TRBV30 and TRBJ1-1; no reliable D call. The TCR originated in a human donor with alopecia areata. CDR3 loop: CAWSARTEAFF. The CDR3 region has the DNA TGTGCCTGGAGTGCAAGGACTGAAGCTTTCTTT.